The 24 T cell receptor beta chains below come from one sample, sequenced in a study of PD-1 blockade in classical Hodgkin lymphoma. Relapses following autologous stem cell transplantation were seen in all patients, with brentuximab vedotin exposure varying. Clones were sequenced by immunoSEQ multiplex PCR, and TCRdb holds only the in-frame ones, with some missing. The data hold 95,000 to 100,000 clones, with 75% to 90% observed a single time. The sequencing used peripheral blood mononuclear cells (PBMCs), collected before the second cycle of nivolumab. The receptor set was obtained from a human donor with classical Hodgkin lymphoma.

This sequence joins TRBV9 and TRBJ2-7; D ambiguous. This CDR3 contains 14 residues. Germline CDR1 SGDLS, CDR2 YYNGEE. The V gene lost 2 bases and the J gene lost 1 base, with 10 bases spanning the gap. The CDR3: CASSVGPISYEQYF. CDR3 bases: TGTGCCAGCAGCGTCGGGCCGATTTCCTACGAGCAGTACTTC.

The chain links TRBV4-2 to TRBJ1-3, with TRBD1 as a possible D gene (6 bases). The CDR3 contains 16 residues. Germline V CDR1 and CDR2: LGHNA, YNFKEQ. V was shortened by 4 bases and J by 3 bases, with 16 bases between the two germline ends. CDR3 DNA sequence: TGTGCCAGCAGCCGCGGGGGACAAGGCCTTGGAAACACCATATATTTT. Translated: CASSRGGQGLGNTIYF.

The V call is TRBV5-8, the J call TRBJ2-1, with TRBD1 matching 8 bases. CDR3 length: 15 amino acids. Germline V gives CDR1 SGHTS, CDR2 YDEGEE. After removal of 0 bases from V and 4 bases from J, the junction contained 3 bases not matched to a gene. Here the CDR3 DNA reads TGTGCCAGCAGCTTGGGTCAGGGGGCTTACAATGAGCAGTTCTTC. Translating it yields CASSLGQGAYNEQFF.

J is TRBJ2-1 and V is TRBV12-5; TRBD1 matches at 9 bases. After removal of 0 bases from V and 7 bases from J, the junction contained 10 bases not matched to a gene. CDR1 and CDR2 (germline): LGHNT, FRNRAP. This CDR3 contains 17 residues. This CDR3 is CASGLVTVGDRVNEQFF. Written as DNA, the CDR3 is TGTGCTAGTGGTTTGGTCACTGTGGGGGACAGGGTGAATGAGCAGTTCTTC.

The gene calls are TRBV6-5 and TRBJ1-2; D uncertain. Looked up from germline, CDR1 is MNHEY and CDR2 is SVGAGI. V was pared by 3 bases and J by 3 bases, with 11 bases between. The CDR3 sequence is 14 residues long. For the CDR3, the DNA is TGTGCCAGCAGTTATGAAGTAACCTACTATGGCTACACCTTC. Translation: CASSYEVTYYGYTF.

This clone was detected only a few times. V gene TRBV7-2 combines with J gene TRBJ2-7, with TRBD2 matching over 13 bases. The trim removed 5 bases at V and 5 bases at J, leaving 6 bases unmatched. This CDR3 has 15 residues. Germline lookup yields CDR1 SGHTA and CDR2 FQGNSA. CDR3 region: CASSTRLAGGDEQYF. Written as DNA, the CDR3 is TGTGCCAGCAGCACGAGACTAGCGGGGGGAGACGAGCAGTACTTC.

As concerns this clone: At one end, the junction sequence differs from germline, possibly due to a read error. The chain has TRBV4-3 and TRBJ2-1; D unresolved. This CDR3 region has 15 residues. Germline lookup yields CDR1 LGHNA and CDR2 YSLEER. The CDR3 coding sequence is TGCGCCAGCAGCCAAGACAGGTATTCCTTCAATGAGCAGTTCTTC. Translation: CASSQDRYSFNEQFF.

The chain couples TRBV7-2 to TRBJ1-1; D possibly corresponds to TRBD1 (6 bases). The ends were cut back, 1 base at V and 5 bases at J, with 14 bases in the middle. The CDR3 covers 15 residues. Germline V CDR1 and CDR2: SGHTA, FQGNSA. The CDR3 DNA reads as TGTGCCAGCAGCTTAGGTCTGGGGGCGTTGACTGAAGCTTTCTTT. Translated: CASSLGLGALTEAFF. The full variable domain, its missing parts supplied by reference TRBV7-2 and TRBJ1-1, is GAGVSQSPSNKVTEKGKDVELRCDPISGHTALYWYRQSLGQGLEFLIYFQGNSAPDKSGLPSDRFSAERTGGSVSTLTIQRTQQEDSAVYLCASSLGLGALTEAFFGQGTRLTVV.

The chain has TRBV18 and TRBJ1-5; possibly TRBD1 for D (5 bases). From germline, CDR1 is KGHSH and CDR2 LQKENI. V was cut by 1 base and J by 5 bases, with 12 bases left in between. The CDR3 runs to 15 residues. CDR3 bases: TGTGCCAGCTCACCACGCAGGGTGGGGGATCAGCCCCAGCATTTT. It specifies CASSPRRVGDQPQHF.

The rearrangement uses TRBV15 and TRBJ1-1, with D possibly matching TRBD1 (6 bases). The CDR3 is 17 residues long. Germline CDR1 and CDR2: LNHNV and YYDKDF (reference sequence). Trimming shortened V by 0 bases and J by 6 bases, and 20 bases separated the two germline ends. The CDR3, as DNA: TGTGCCACCAGCAGAGACCTAAGGTTCCGGGGGGGCGCTGAAGCTTTCTTT. The encoded protein is CATSRDLRFRGGAEAFF.

The chain employs TRBV6-6 and TRBJ1-2, with D uncertain. CDR1 is MNHNY and CDR2 is SVGAGI in the germline V gene (reference sequence). The CDR3 totals 14 residues. V was clipped by 0 bases and J by 1 base, with 6 bases between them. The CDR3 is CASSYSTGNYGYTF. For the CDR3, the DNA is TGTGCCAGCAGTTACTCGACCGGTAACTATGGCTACACCTTC.

A remark on this clone: The junction departs from germline at one end; a sequencing error may be responsible. The chain joins TRBV11-2 to TRBJ2-3; D is uncertain. CDR3 length: 15 amino acids. Germline values: CDR1 SGHAT, CDR2 FQNNGV. This chain's CDR3 is CASSPPGTHTDTQYF. For the CDR3, the DNA is TGCGCCAGCAGCCCCCCGGGTACCCACACAGATACGCAGTATTTT.

The genes are TRBV18 and TRBJ1-2, with D possibly TRBD1 on 6 matching bases. Germline V gives CDR1 KGHSH, CDR2 LQKENI. The CDR3 is made up of 15 amino acids. V was cut by 0 bases and J by 4 bases, with 12 bases left in between. The DNA for the CDR3 is TGTGCCAGCTCACCACCGAGTACAGGGATCTATGGCTACACCTTC. As protein: CASSPPSTGIYGYTF.

The rearrangement uses TRBV27 and TRBJ2-2; D unresolved. V was pared by 3 bases and J by 7 bases, with 15 bases between. Germline assignment: CDR1 MNHEY and CDR2 SMNVEV (reference sequence). The CDR3 runs to 15 residues. The CDR3 region has the DNA TGTGCCAGCAGTTTTGGCAGGAACTCTCACGGGGAGCTGTTTTTT. As protein: CASSFGRNSHGELFF.

The J gene is TRBJ2-2, the V gene TRBV5-8; 11 nucleotides line up with TRBD2. After removal of 3 bases from V and 4 bases from J, the junction contained 5 bases not matched to a gene. CDR3 size: 16 residues. The V gene's germline CDR1 is SGHTS and CDR2 YDEGEE. CDR3 in DNA: TGTGCCAGCAGCTCCCTAGCGGGGGGTGGCACCGGGGAGCTGTTTTTT. Its protein product is CASSSLAGGGTGELFF.

This sequence joins TRBV19 and TRBJ1-2; no clear D gene. The CDR3 runs to 14 residues. V was cut by 3 bases and J by 6 bases, with 14 bases left in between. CDR1 and CDR2 (germline): LNHDA, SQIVND (reference sequence). The CDR3 coding sequence is TGTGCCAGTAGTATTGACACTCTGCTTGATGGCTACACCTTC. Protein sequence: CASSIDTLLDGYTF.

The chain employs TRBV7-6 and TRBJ2-3; no firm D call. V was cut by 3 bases and J by 0 bases, with 7 bases left in between. The germline V gene has CDR1 SGHVS and CDR2 FNYEAQ. The CDR3 totals 14 residues. As DNA, the CDR3 is TGTGCCAGCAGCTTTAGGGAAAGCACAGATACGCAGTATTTT. Its protein product is CASSFRESTDTQYF.

This sequence joins TRBV30 and TRBJ2-3; 8 bases map to TRBD2. Germline lookup yields CDR1 GTSNPN and CDR2 SVGIG (reference sequence). The CDR3 runs to 17 residues. With 0 bases clipped from V and 1 base from J, the junction kept 9 bases outside the gene matches. The CDR3 region is CAWSVPLGTSGTDTQYF. CDR3 bases: TGTGCCTGGAGTGTACCGTTGGGGACTAGTGGCACAGATACGCAGTATTTT.

V gene TRBV5-1 combines with J gene TRBJ2-1; TRBD1 agrees at 8 bases. The CDR3 is 19 residues long. J gave up 6 bases and V 2 bases, and 19 bases lay outside the gene matches. The germline V gene encodes CDR1 SGHRS and CDR2 YFSETQ. CDR3 amino acids: CASSFLRGLATPGPNEQFF. The CDR3 DNA reads TGCGCCAGCAGCTTTCTCAGGGGGCTGGCGACCCCTGGACCCAATGAGCAGTTCTTC. The full variable domain, in which reference TRBV5-1 and TRBJ2-1 provide the parts outside the CDR3, is KAGVTQTPRYLIKTRGQQVTLSCSPISGHRSVSWYQQTPGQGLQFLFEYFSETQRNKGNFPGRFSGRQFSNSRSEMNVSTLELGDSALYLCASSFLRGLATPGPNEQFFGPGTRLTVL.

CDR3 region: CASSVQDRGAEAFF. CDR3 DNA: TGTGCCAGCAGCGTCCAGGACAGGGGCGCTGAAGCTTTCTTT. The chain recombines TRBV9 with TRBJ1-1; 9 bases align to TRBD1. The V segment lost 2 bases and the J segment 6 bases; nucleotides outside the gene matches: 5. This CDR3 comprises 14 residues. The germline CDR1 and CDR2 sequences are SGDLS and YYNGEE.

V is TRBV6-1 and J is TRBJ2-5; 7 nucleotides agree with TRBD1. This CDR3 comprises 16 residues. V trimming: 4 bases; J trimming: 3 bases; junction bases outside the gene matches: 11. CDR1 and CDR2 from the germline V gene are MNHNS and SASEGT. The CDR3 sequence: CASSAFQGQNKETQYF. CDR3 nucleotides: TGTGCCAGCAGTGCATTTCAGGGACAGAACAAAGAGACCCAGTACTTC.

The J gene is TRBJ2-7, the V gene TRBV5-4; D might be TRBD2 (7 bases). This CDR3 has 17 residues. V shed 3 bases and J shed 0 bases, with 19 bases lying between them. Germline V gene sequence: CDR1 SGHNT, CDR2 YYREEE (reference sequence). CDR3 coding DNA: TGTGCCAGCAGCTGGGGAGGCGGGGGCGCGCTCTCCTACGAGCAGTACTTC. It specifies CASSWGGGGALSYEQYF.

This chain connects TRBV28 to TRBJ2-1; no clear D gene. Between the trimmed V and J ends, which lost 3 bases and 0 bases, there was a span of 6 bases. This CDR3 has 14 amino acids. The germline gives CDR1 MDHEN, CDR2 SYDVKM. The CDR3 coding sequence is TGTGCCAGCAGTTTGTCAAGCTCCTACAATGAGCAGTTCTTC. Translation gives CASSLSSSYNEQFF.

This rearrangement joins TRBV6-1 to TRBJ1-2; D ambiguous. The CDR3 has 11 residues. CDR1 and CDR2 (germline): MNHNS, SASEGT. V shed 3 bases and J shed 8 bases, with 7 bases lying between them. This CDR3 is CASSEGWGYTF. The CDR3 DNA reads as TGTGCCAGCAGTGAGGGATGGGGCTACACCTTC.